A single sample is the source of the 17 T cell receptor beta chains below, sequenced in a study of blood T cells in healthy people across ages. A second PCR of about 6 to 11 cycles used a sample-barcoded 5' primer and a J-beta primer mix. TCRdb itself ran the 5' RACE reads through MiXCR, one entry per CDR3 protein. The sample has around 1,800,000 distinct CDR3 sequences, about 39% seen once. Sequencing was performed on blood. All receptors come from a human donor in good health.

Only a few counts were recorded for this clonotype. V gene TRBV9 combines with J gene TRBJ2-7; a possible D gene is TRBD1 (6 bases). The CDR3 spans 15 residues. V lost 0 bases and J lost 2, with 12 bases in between. Germline CDR1 reads SGDLS; CDR2 reads YYNGEE. In DNA form, the CDR3 reads TGTGCCAGCAGCGTAGCGCAGGGGCCAGCCTACGAGCAGTACTTC. Translated, it gives CASSVAQGPAYEQYF.

This clonotype was detected many times. The rearrangement joins TRBV29-1 to TRBJ2-1; 8 nucleotides match TRBD2. This CDR3 comprises 13 residues. Germline values: CDR1 SQVTM, CDR2 ANQGSEA. V lost 4 bases to trimming and J lost 1 base; unmatched junction nucleotides: 0. DNA for the CDR3: TGCAGCGTTGGCGGGGGGTCCTACAATGAGCAGTTCTTC. This codes for CSVGGGSYNEQFF.

This clonotype was detected only a few times. The rearrangement joins TRBV6-6 to TRBJ2-1; TRBD2 agrees at 12 bases. J gave up 8 bases and V 4 bases, and 9 bases lay outside the gene matches. Germline CDR1 MNHNY, CDR2 SVGAGI (reference sequence). The CDR3 consists of 16 residues. CDR3 bases: TGTGCCAGCAGTTTCCGACTAGCGGGGGTTTTGGATGAGCAGTTCTTC. It specifies CASSFRLAGVLDEQFF.

The J gene is TRBJ2-1, the V gene TRBV6-2 or TRBV6-3, with 10 positions matching TRBD2. The CDR3 consists of 15 residues. V lost 1 base to trimming and J lost 10 bases; unmatched junction nucleotides: 7. Germline assignment: CDR1 MNHEY and CDR2 SVGEGT. CDR3: CASSYWLAGAGEQFF. CDR3 nucleotides: TGTGCCAGCAGTTACTGGCTAGCGGGGGCGGGGGAGCAGTTCTTC.

Only a few counts were recorded for this clonotype. The genes are TRBV11-3 and TRBJ2-3, with D possibly being TRBD1 (6 bases). Germline V gene data show CDR1 as SGHNT and CDR2 as YENEEA. V was cut by 0 bases and J by 3 bases, with 16 bases left in between. The CDR3 has 17 residues. CDR3 coding DNA: TGTGCCAGCAGCTTAGATGCGTGGGGGCTAAGAACAGATACGCAGTATTTT. This gives the protein CASSLDAWGLRTDTQYF.

The chain uses TRBV15 and TRBJ2-7; TRBD2 might be the D (5 bases). V lost 1 base and J 3 bases, leaving 10 bases between the germline ends. The CDR3 covers 14 residues. The germline V gene encodes CDR1 LNHNV and CDR2 YYDKDF (reference sequence). The CDR3 spells CATSRAGYGYEQYF. CDR3 nucleotides: TGTGCCACCAGCAGAGCGGGATATGGCTACGAGCAGTACTTC.

The chain uses TRBV5-1 and TRBJ2-1; D uncertain. The CDR3 has 15 residues. With 0 bases removed from V and 7 bases from J, the gap between germline ends came to 14 bases. Looked up from germline, CDR1 is SGHRS and CDR2 is YFSETQ. The CDR3 bases are TGCGCCAGCAGCTTGGCCTCCCTCGTCGTGAATGAGCAGTTCTTC. This translates into CASSLASLVVNEQFF.

This clonotype has only a few counts. The V call is TRBV2, the J call TRBJ2-7; possible D gene TRBD1, 6 bases. The germline V gene encodes CDR1 SNHLY and CDR2 FYNNEI. V was shortened by 6 bases and J by 3 bases, with 15 bases between the two germline ends. The CDR3 extends over 14 amino acids. Here the CDR3 reads CASRATQGGYEQYF. In DNA form, the CDR3 reads TGTGCCAGCAGGGCGACCCAAGGGGGCTACGAGCAGTACTTC. Variable domain in full (rest from reference TRBV2 and TRBJ2-7): EPEVTQTPSHQVTQMGQEVILRCVPISNHLYFYWYRQILGQKVEFLVSFYNNEISEKSEIFDDQFSVERPDGSNFTLKIRSTKLEDSAMYFCASRATQGGYEQYFGPGTRLTVT.

This clonotype has just one count. The chain is built from TRBV27 and TRBJ2-7, with 12 bases identical to TRBD2. Germline CDR1 MNHEY, CDR2 SMNVEV (reference sequence). The CDR3 has 15 residues. After removal of 7 bases from V and 4 bases from J, the junction contained 8 bases not matched to a gene. The CDR3 loop reads CASILRLAGGYEQYF. In DNA form, the CDR3 reads TGTGCCAGCATCCTTCGGCTAGCGGGAGGGTACGAGCAGTACTTC.

The chain links TRBV10-3 to TRBJ2-7; D is unclear. Per germline, CDR1 ENHRY and CDR2 SYGVKD. The CDR3 loop spans 13 amino acids. Trimming shortened V by 5 bases and J by 6 bases, and 14 bases separated the two germline ends. CDR3 sequence (DNA): TGTGCCATCAGTAACCTCCCGGCTGGCGAGCAGTACTTC. This codes for CAISNLPAGEQYF.

The V gene is TRBV25-1, the J gene TRBJ2-1; D gene unclear. Between the trimmed V and J ends, which lost 1 base and 4 bases, there was a span of 8 bases. This CDR3 comprises 14 residues. Germline CDR1 is MGHDK and CDR2 is SYGVNS. CDR3 residues: CASSESRGYNEQFF. The CDR3 coding sequence is TGTGCCAGCAGTGAATCGCGCGGATACAATGAGCAGTTCTTC.

This clonotype has a single count. The rearrangement links TRBV4-1 to TRBJ2-1; no clear D gene. The CDR3 length is 15 residues. Trimming cost V 0 bases and J 7 bases, with 13 bases left between them. Germline CDR1 reads MGHRA; CDR2 reads YSYEKL. For the CDR3, the DNA is TGCGCCAGCAGCCAAGACTGGGGATGGAAGAATGAGCAGTTCTTC. Translating it yields CASSQDWGWKNEQFF.

In the case of this clonotype: Relative to the germline gene, one junction end is altered; a read error may explain this. The DNA for the CDR3 is TGTGCCTGCAGCTTAGACGGACAGGATGATCAGCCCCAGCATTTT. It codes for CACSLDGQDDQPQHF. The chain carries TRBV7-2 and TRBJ1-5; TRBD1 agrees at 7 bases. The CDR3 is made up of 15 amino acids. Germline loops: CDR1 SGHTA, CDR2 FQGNSA.

This clonotype was observed a few times. V usage is TRBV12-3 or TRBV12-4 and J usage is TRBJ2-1; 7 nucleotides line up with TRBD2. The CDR3 consists of 15 residues. The trim removed 6 bases at V and 4 bases at J, leaving 9 bases unmatched. This CDR3 is CASSRQRLAYNEQFF. Here the CDR3 DNA reads TGTGCCAGCAGCCGGCAGAGACTAGCTTACAATGAGCAGTTCTTC.

In this sample, this clonotype turned up a few times. The chain links TRBV25-1 to TRBJ1-2; D is uncertain. The CDR3 is 11 amino acids. V was clipped by 2 bases and J by 7 bases, with 5 bases between them. Germline CDR1 and CDR2: MGHDK and SYGVNS. The CDR3 nucleotides are TGTGCCAGCAGTGAAGAACGTGGCTACACCTTC. It codes for CASSEERGYTF.

The rearrangement joins TRBV28 to TRBJ2-7, with 9 bases identical to TRBD1. Trimming at V came to 6 bases and at J to 1 base, leaving 4 bases not matched to a gene. The CDR3 consists of 14 residues. CDR1 is MDHEN and CDR2 is SYDVKM in the germline V gene. CDR3 nucleotide sequence: TGTGCCAGCAGGATACAGGGGGCATCCTACGAGCAGTACTTC. Its translation is CASRIQGASYEQYF.

The rearrangement links TRBV24-1 to TRBJ2-1; 10 bases map to TRBD2. The CDR3 loop spans 16 amino acids. CDR1 KGHDR and CDR2 SFDVKD come from the germline V gene. The ends lost 1 base at V and 4 bases at J; junction bases unmatched: 3. The CDR3 sequence is CATSDFERGGYNEQFF. Written as DNA, the CDR3 is TGTGCCACCAGTGATTTTGAGCGGGGGGGTTACAATGAGCAGTTCTTC.